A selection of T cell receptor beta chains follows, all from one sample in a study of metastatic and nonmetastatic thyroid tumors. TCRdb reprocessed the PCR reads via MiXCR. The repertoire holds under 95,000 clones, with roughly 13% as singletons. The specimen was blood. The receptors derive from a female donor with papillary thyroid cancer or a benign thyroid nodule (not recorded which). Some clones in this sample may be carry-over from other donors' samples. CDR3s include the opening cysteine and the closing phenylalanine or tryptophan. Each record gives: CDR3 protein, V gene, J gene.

CDR3 protein: CASSAGPGANVLTF
V gene: TRBV2
J gene: TRBJ2-6

CDR3 protein: CASTGLAGGSQYF
V gene: TRBV2
J gene: TRBJ2-5

CDR3 protein: CASSPSGILGYDQYF
V gene: TRBV7-2
J gene: TRBJ2-7

CDR3 protein: CASKKAGGITDTQYF
V gene: TRBV5-5
J gene: TRBJ2-3

CDR3 protein: CSAPGESGSTGELFF
V gene: TRBV20-1
J gene: TRBJ2-2

CDR3 protein: CASNRGTGGPTGELFF
V gene: TRBV6-2/TRBV6-3
J gene: TRBJ2-2

CDR3 protein: CASSQGAATGELFF
V gene: TRBV6-1
J gene: TRBJ2-2

CDR3 protein: CASSDSTAGGPDTQYF
V gene: TRBV6-4
J gene: TRBJ2-3

CDR3 protein: CASSLLVGVNEQFF
V gene: TRBV5-8
J gene: TRBJ2-1

CDR3 protein: CATSGRTSGSRNTGELFF
V gene: TRBV24-1
J gene: TRBJ2-2

CDR3 protein: CASSYSGRTIFYEQYF
V gene: TRBV6-2/TRBV6-3
J gene: TRBJ2-7

CDR3 protein: CASSFGGNTEAFF
V gene: TRBV7-2
J gene: TRBJ1-1

CDR3 protein: CSARTDRPPLLYGYTF
V gene: TRBV20-1
J gene: TRBJ1-2

CDR3 protein: CASSLEVIPPYNEQFF
V gene: TRBV27
J gene: TRBJ2-1

CDR3 protein: CASSLNRVNTEAFF
V gene: TRBV6-1
J gene: TRBJ1-1

CDR3 protein: CASSPGQYEQYF
V gene: TRBV7-9
J gene: TRBJ2-7

CDR3 protein: CASSPRQWRTEAFF
V gene: TRBV9
J gene: TRBJ1-1

CDR3 protein: CATSDGDVYEQYF
V gene: TRBV24-1
J gene: TRBJ2-7

CDR3 protein: CASQGQGMDEQYF
V gene: TRBV10-3
J gene: TRBJ2-7

CDR3 protein: CASSWDSLNQPQHF
V gene: TRBV5-1
J gene: TRBJ1-5

CDR3 protein: CASSSPQQGRSGYTF
V gene: TRBV5-4
J gene: TRBJ1-2

CDR3 protein: CASSLDFRGSNYGYTF
V gene: TRBV11-2
J gene: TRBJ1-2

CDR3 protein: CASTLLMGNTEAFF
V gene: TRBV7-2
J gene: TRBJ1-1

CDR3 protein: CASSLQGGYGTGELFF
V gene: TRBV5-1
J gene: TRBJ2-2

CDR3 protein: CATSDPASGGIDEQFF
V gene: TRBV24-1
J gene: TRBJ2-1

CDR3 protein: CASSYNSESYEQYF
V gene: TRBV6-2/TRBV6-3
J gene: TRBJ2-7

CDR3 protein: CASSLAQGRAGELFF
V gene: TRBV5-1
J gene: TRBJ2-2

CDR3 protein: CSVTQGAGETQYF
V gene: TRBV20-1
J gene: TRBJ2-5

CDR3 protein: CSVEDRSYGYTF
V gene: TRBV29-1
J gene: TRBJ1-2

CDR3 protein: CASSIQQGSYEQYF
V gene: TRBV19
J gene: TRBJ2-7

CDR3 protein: CASSARTPGTPWGNEQFF
V gene: TRBV3-1
J gene: TRBJ2-1

CDR3 protein: CASSVVQGAATEAFF
V gene: TRBV9
J gene: TRBJ1-1

CDR3 protein: CASRWTVFSGNTIYF
V gene: TRBV6-4
J gene: TRBJ1-3

CDR3 protein: CASSGMQGTGELFF
V gene: TRBV5-1
J gene: TRBJ2-2

CDR3 protein: CASSYSTGTGRRIPSLPNEQFF
V gene: TRBV6-2/TRBV6-3
J gene: TRBJ2-1

CDR3 protein: CASSIYPGLGYEQYF
V gene: TRBV19
J gene: TRBJ2-7

CDR3 protein: CASRDPGQYEQYF
V gene: TRBV6-1
J gene: TRBJ2-7

CDR3 protein: CASSEAGAQGGELFF
V gene: TRBV2
J gene: TRBJ2-2

CDR3 protein: CASSLRGQGFGGYTF
V gene: TRBV12-3/TRBV12-4
J gene: TRBJ1-2

CDR3 protein: CASSEAYFSGNEQFF
V gene: TRBV6-1
J gene: TRBJ2-1

CDR3 protein: CASRFGTGTYEQYF
V gene: TRBV19
J gene: TRBJ2-7

CDR3 protein: CATSDLLPDPLRRGQGDQPQHF
V gene: TRBV24-1
J gene: TRBJ1-5

CDR3 protein: CASSRQGYEKLFF
V gene: TRBV6-1
J gene: TRBJ1-4

CDR3 protein: CASSEAGYRATEAFF
V gene: TRBV6-1
J gene: TRBJ1-1

CDR3 protein: CATSDRTSGSGPYNEQFF
V gene: TRBV24-1
J gene: TRBJ2-1

CDR3 protein: CASSDSGSGYNEQFF
V gene: TRBV6-1
J gene: TRBJ2-1

CDR3 protein: CASGYRAGDPTHEQFF
V gene: TRBV6-2/TRBV6-3
J gene: TRBJ2-1

CDR3 protein: CASSYAGTSGYEQYF
V gene: TRBV28
J gene: TRBJ2-7